What follows are 8 T cell receptor beta chains derived from one specimen sequenced in a study of identical twins. A single record per CDR3 protein comes from TCRdb applying MiXCR to the 5' RACE reads. The profile shows 750,000 to 950,000 distinct CDR3 sequences, 9% to 15% of them singletons. This sample was also put to use in a study of yellow fever vaccine responses in identical twins.

The source material was PBMCs. These receptor sequences come from a woman between 18 and 29 years old in good health.

This clonotype has at least ten counts. The rearrangement joins TRBV28 to TRBJ1-5; D unresolved. The ends were cut back, 3 bases at V and 0 bases at J, with 12 bases in the middle. CDR3 length: 16 amino acids. Germline V gives CDR1 MDHEN, CDR2 SYDVKM. The DNA of the CDR3 is TGTGCCAGCAGTTTTGTCACGGGGTTTAGCAATCAGCCCCAGCATTTT. Amino acids: CASSFVTGFSNQPQHF.

This clonotype has ten or more counts. The chain recombines TRBV12-3 or TRBV12-4 with TRBJ1-1; no clear D. The ends were cut back, 5 bases at V and 6 bases at J, with 16 bases in the middle. The CDR3 totals 14 residues. Here the CDR3 DNA reads TGTGCCAGCAGTCCCTCGGTGGGCGTCTCTGAAGCTTTCTTT. Its protein product is CASSPSVGVSEAFF.

This clonotype has at least ten counts. V gene TRBV29-1 combines with J gene TRBJ2-1, with 10 bases fitting TRBD1. CDR1 SQVTM and CDR2 ANQGSEA come from the germline V gene. The CDR3 is 10 amino acids. J lost 12 bases, V lost 4 bases, and 0 bases had no gene match. The CDR3 sequence: CSVGDRGQFF. CDR3 DNA sequence: TGCAGCGTTGGGGACAGGGGGCAGTTCTTC.

This clonotype was counted many times. At one end the junction does not follow the germline gene, possibly because of a read error. This sequence joins TRBV27 and TRBJ2-2, with a possible D match to TRBD2 (5 bases). This CDR3 spans 12 amino acids. Germline values: CDR1 MNHEY, CDR2 SMNVEV (reference sequence). CDR3 DNA sequence: TGTGCCAGCAGGACTAACAACGGGGAGCTGTTTTTT. Protein sequence: CASRTNNGELFF.

CDR3 region: CASSLIASGRRHNEQFF. CDR3 DNA sequence: TGTGCCAGCAGCTTGATAGCTAGCGGGAGGAGACACAATGAGCAGTTCTTC. The chain joins TRBV5-6 to TRBJ2-1; TRBD2 matches at 11 bases. V lost 1 base, J lost 5 bases, and 8 bases stayed unmatched. The CDR3 extends over 17 amino acids. The germline CDR1 and CDR2 sequences are SGHDT and YYEEEE.

There are many counts of this clonotype. This chain connects TRBV25-1 to TRBJ2-3; the match to TRBD2 covers 12 bases. This CDR3 is 15 amino acids long. J lost 6 bases, V lost 6 bases, and 7 bases had no gene match. CDR1 is MGHDK, CDR2 SYGVNS, per germline. The CDR3 DNA sequence: TGTGCCAGCAGCCTGACTAGCGGGAGAAAGGATACGCAGTATTTT. Translation gives CASSLTSGRKDTQYF.

This clonotype occurred a few times. V gene TRBV7-2 combines with J gene TRBJ2-2; the D gene is possibly TRBD2 (6 bases). This CDR3 spans 16 amino acids. In germline, CDR1 is SGHTA, CDR2 FQGNSA. Deletions cut 1 base from V and 6 bases from J, with 15 bases between. CDR3 sequence: CASSLEAGLTSGELFF. The CDR3 coding sequence is TGTGCCAGCAGCTTAGAAGCGGGTTTGACCTCCGGGGAGCTGTTTTTT.

V gene TRBV2 combines with J gene TRBJ2-3; no firm D call. The CDR3 totals 14 residues. Trimming removed 8 bases at V and 2 bases at J, with 14 bases between. Germline V gene sequence: CDR1 SNHLY, CDR2 FYNNEI. The CDR3 DNA reads TGTGCCAGCCGTCCGAGTGACATCACAGATACGCAGTATTTT. Protein sequence: CASRPSDITDTQYF.